The 14 T cell receptor beta chains given below trace back to one sample, sequenced in a study of shared clonotypes between healthy human individuals. Positive CCR7 selection of CD45RO-negative cells yielded the naive CD8 cells, and terminally differentiated effector memory CD45RA+ cells were excluded. Method: immunoSEQ multiplex PCR; TCRdb's copy keeps in-frame clones and lacks some. The table lists about 2,200,000 clones, about 92% of them singletons. The sequencing input was naive CD8+ T cells from PBMCs. The receptors were gathered from a man between 18 and 35 years old in good health. Some clones in this sample may be carry-over from other donors' samples.

The chain couples TRBV2 to TRBJ1-1; D possibly corresponds to TRBD1 (6 bases). Germline V lookup: CDR1 SNHLY, CDR2 FYNNEI. The V end was cut by 1 base, the J end by 3 bases, with 9 bases between. The CDR3 is 14 residues long. CDR3 sequence: CASSEVGGYTEAFF. The CDR3 bases are TGTGCCAGCAGTGAAGTGGGGGGCTACACTGAAGCTTTCTTT. The whole variable domain, filled in from reference TRBV2 and TRBJ1-1, reads EPEVTQTPSHQVTQMGQEVILRCVPISNHLYFYWYRQILGQKVEFLVSFYNNEISEKSEIFDDQFSVERPDGSNFTLKIRSTKLEDSAMYFCASSEVGGYTEAFFGQGTRLTVV.

The rearrangement joins TRBV6-5 to TRBJ2-7; 7 bases align to TRBD1. Germline V gene lookup returns CDR1 MNHEY and CDR2 SVGAGI. V gave up 7 bases and J gave up 4 bases; unmatched junction bases: 10. The CDR3 is made up of 14 amino acids. The CDR3 DNA sequence: TGTGCCAGCAACTCACAGGGGCCTTCTTACGAGCAGTACTTC. Its protein is CASNSQGPSYEQYF.

This clone was recorded once. The chain employs TRBV27 and TRBJ2-1; D not certain. The germline V and J ends were trimmed by 2 bases and 2 bases, with 10 bases remaining between them. CDR1 is MNHEY, CDR2 SMNVEV, per germline (reference sequence). The CDR3 consists of 15 residues. The CDR3 reads CASSLIQLPYNEQFF. CDR3 nucleotide sequence: TGTGCCAGCAGTTTAATACAGCTACCCTACAATGAGCAGTTCTTC.

This clone was seen a few times. This CDR3 is CASTRNTEAFF. CDR3 sequence (DNA): TGTGCCAGCACCAGGAACACTGAAGCTTTCTTT. This chain uses TRBV7-9 with TRBJ1-1; D gene uncertain. The CDR3 totals 11 residues. The V gene lost 7 bases and the J gene lost 1 base, with 4 bases spanning the gap. Germline CDR1 SEHNR, CDR2 FQNEAQ (reference sequence).

This clone was counted once. The rearrangement links TRBV5-6 to TRBJ2-7; 8 bases agree with TRBD2. Germline values: CDR1 SGHDT, CDR2 YYEEEE. V lost 1 base and J lost 2; bases outside the gene matches: 11. The CDR3 totals 17 residues. This CDR3 reads CASSLLYAGGGPYEQYF. The CDR3 nucleotides read TGTGCCAGCAGCTTGTTGTATGCGGGAGGAGGCCCCTACGAGCAGTACTTC.

This chain uses TRBV10-3 with TRBJ2-7, with D possibly matching TRBD2 (6 bases). The V gene lost 3 bases and the J gene lost 6 bases, with 9 bases spanning the gap. The CDR3 is made up of 12 amino acids. The germline CDR1 and CDR2 sequences are ENHRY and SYGVKD. DNA of the CDR3: TGTGCCATCAGTGAAAGGGACTCCGAGCAGTACTTC. Translating gives CAISERDSEQYF.

The chain links TRBV7-9 to TRBJ2-3, with D unclear. The V end lost 4 bases, the J end lost 1 base, and 12 bases lay between the germline ends. The CDR3 totals 15 residues. Germline CDR1 reads SEHNR; CDR2 reads FQNEAQ (reference sequence). The CDR3 is CASSSGTWGTDTQYF. CDR3 in DNA: TGTGCCAGCAGCTCGGGCACCTGGGGCACAGATACGCAGTATTTT.

The chain has TRBV7-3 and TRBJ1-2; TRBD1 aligns across 9 bases. V dropped 5 bases and J dropped 7; count of bases not matched to a gene: 11. CDR1 is SGHTA and CDR2 is FQGTGA in the germline V gene. This CDR3 comprises 15 residues. The CDR3 loop reads CASSDDKQGAGGYTF. The CDR3 DNA reads TGTGCCAGCAGCGACGACAAACAGGGGGCCGGTGGCTACACCTTC.

To note about this clone: Additional DNA sequences in this sample encode the identical CDR3. The CDR3 DNA reads as TGTGCCAGCAGTGAAGCGTACTACAATGAGCAGTTCTTC. Translation gives CASSEAYYNEQFF. The V gene is TRBV6-1, the J gene TRBJ2-1, with no clear D. Germline V gene lookup returns CDR1 MNHNS and CDR2 SASEGT. Between the trimmed V and J ends, which lost 0 bases and 3 bases, there was a span of 3 bases. The CDR3 has 13 amino acids.

The chain is built from TRBV7-2 and TRBJ2-7; TRBD2 aligns across 16 bases. The J segment lost 4 bases and the V segment lost 5 bases, leaving 8 bases of the junction unmatched. CDR3 size: 17 residues. CDR1 is SGHTA and CDR2 is FQGNSA in the germline V gene. The DNA of the CDR3 is TGTGCCAGCAGCCCGGGGGGGACTAGCGGGAGGGATTACGAGCAGTACTTC. Translation: CASSPGGTSGRDYEQYF.

This chain connects TRBV18 to TRBJ2-7; 7 bases are shared with TRBD2. Germline V gives CDR1 KGHSH, CDR2 LQKENI. With 2 bases clipped from V and 6 bases from J, the junction kept 7 bases outside the gene matches. This CDR3 is built from 14 residues. The CDR3 region has the DNA TGTGCCAGCTCACCAGCGGGAGAGGGCCTCGAGCAGTACTTC. Protein product: CASSPAGEGLEQYF.

About this clone: A read error may account for a junction end that differs from germline. This sample also contains other DNA sequences that code for the same CDR3. The genes are TRBV30 and TRBJ2-2; TRBD2 is a possible D gene (6 bases). This CDR3 region has 17 residues. Per germline, CDR1 GTSNPN and CDR2 SVGIG (reference sequence). The CDR3 protein is CAWTPFSGMSEDGELFF. The CDR3 bases are TGTGCCTGGACCCCCTTTAGCGGCATGTCAGAGGACGGGGAGCTATTTTTT. Filled out from reference TRBV30 and TRBJ2-2, the complete variable domain reads SQTIHQWPATLVQPVGSPLSLECTVEGTSNPNLYWYRQAAGRGLQLLFYSVGIGQISSEVPQNLSASRPQDRQFILSSKKLLLSDSGFYLCAWTPFSGMSEDGELFFGEGSRLTVL.

The rearrangement joins TRBV27 to TRBJ1-1; D is perhaps TRBD1 (6 bases). V was trimmed by 6 bases and J by 8 bases, leaving 16 bases between them. Germline V gene lookup returns CDR1 MNHEY and CDR2 SMNVEV (reference sequence). This CDR3 is 13 amino acids long. Here the CDR3 reads CASSPRDTAEAFF. The CDR3 nucleotides are TGTGCCAGCAGCCCACGGGACACCGCCGAAGCTTTCTTT.

The chain joins TRBV28 to TRBJ2-7; 11 bases agree with TRBD2. V was pared by 6 bases and J by 2 bases, with 6 bases of the junction left unmatched. Germline V gene sequence: CDR1 MDHEN, CDR2 SYDVKM. This CDR3 comprises 15 residues. CDR3 DNA: TGTGCCAGCAGCCACACTAGCGGGAGTACCTACGAGCAGTACTTC. It yields the protein CASSHTSGSTYEQYF.